The 11 T cell receptor beta chains presented below share a single source sample, sequenced in a study of T cell responses to AZD1222 COVID-19 vaccine (dated by TCRdb to the early 2020s). The time point tag for this specimen amounts to: baseline before first vaccination. Library preparation used the immunoSEQ multiplex PCR assay. TCRdb took this table from immuneACCESS and kept in-frame rearrangements with V and J called. Such tables lack part of the clones; where checked against another copy, unresolved V genes explain under half of the gap, and the rest is unexplained. In all, the sample holds about 120,000 clones, and 90% of those were seen once. The ten most abundant clones make up 6.5% to 8.5% of the sample. Sample: peripheral blood, taken on day 0 of AZD1222 vaccination. Every receptor here comes from an adult in good health.

This clone was recorded once. The chain links TRBV7-3 to TRBJ1-6, with 7 bases lining up with TRBD1. V lost 4 bases, J lost 8 bases, and 2 bases stayed unmatched. Germline-derived CDR1 and CDR2 are SGHTA and FQGTGA. The CDR3 length is 13 residues. In DNA, the CDR3 is TGTGCCAGCAGCTATGACAGGGATTCACCCCTCCACTTT. This encodes CASSYDRDSPLHF. Looking up the rest from reference TRBV7-3 and TRBJ1-6 gives the full variable domain: GAGVSQTPSNKVTEKGKYVELRCDPISGHTALYWYRQSLGQGPEFLIYFQGTGAADDSGLPNDRFFAVRPEGSVSTLKIQRTERGDSAVYLCASSYDRDSPLHFGNGTRLTVT.

The chain uses TRBV27 and TRBJ1-6; 11 bases are a match to TRBD1. J lost 9 bases, V lost 7 bases, and 8 bases had no gene match. Germline values: CDR1 MNHEY, CDR2 SMNVEV (reference sequence). CDR3 length equals 15 residues. The CDR3 coding sequence is TGTGCCAGCACTAAAGGGACAGGGGGAGGTTCACCCCTCCACTTT. This translates into CASTKGTGGGSPLHF.

The genes are TRBV24-1 and TRBJ2-6; no reliable D call. The length of the CDR3 is 14 residues. The germline V and J ends were trimmed by 4 bases and 3 bases, with 6 bases remaining between them. Germline V lookup: CDR1 KGHDR, CDR2 SFDVKD. The CDR3 region has the DNA TGTGCCACCAGTGACTCCAGTGGGGCCAACGTCCTGACTTTC. Translated, it gives CATSDSSGANVLTF.

The chain joins TRBV3-1 (or the pseudogene TRBV3-2) to TRBJ1-1; 7 bases agree with TRBD1. With 7 bases clipped from V and 6 bases from J, the junction kept 5 bases outside the gene matches. Germline values: CDR1 LGHDT, CDR2 YNNKEL (reference sequence). This CDR3 has 12 residues. CDR3 sequence (DNA): TGTGCCAGCACCCAGGGGGGCGCTGAAGCTTTCTTT. It encodes CASTQGGAEAFF.

This chain connects TRBV2 to TRBJ1-1; tentatively, D is TRBD1 (5 bases). The V gene lost 4 bases and the J gene lost 11 bases, with 8 bases spanning the gap. CDR1 is SNHLY, CDR2 FYNNEI, per germline. The CDR3 extends over 10 amino acids. CDR3 sequence: CASSVGDAFF. The CDR3, as DNA: TGTGCCAGCAGTGTCGGGGACGCTTTCTTT.

The rearrangement uses TRBV9 and TRBJ2-7; D ambiguous. V lost 0 bases to trimming and J lost 5 bases, with 21 bases between them. Germline assignment: CDR1 SGDLS and CDR2 YYNGEE. This CDR3 has 17 residues. The CDR3 nucleotides read TGTGCCAGCAGCGTAGACGGCACGGACCTACCTAGGGACGAGCAGTACTTC. This gives the protein CASSVDGTDLPRDEQYF.

V and J are TRBV4-1 and TRBJ2-1; D ambiguous. Germline lookup yields CDR1 MGHRA and CDR2 YSYEKL. This CDR3 is 14 amino acids long. V dropped 3 bases and J dropped 8 bases, with 14 bases sitting between them. This CDR3 is CASSQGPPSHEQFF. The CDR3, as DNA: TGCGCCAGCAGCCAGGGTCCTCCAAGCCATGAGCAGTTCTTC.

This chain connects TRBV30 to TRBJ1-3; D gene unclear. Between the trimmed V and J ends, which lost 8 bases and 0 bases, there was a span of 14 bases. Germline values: CDR1 GTSNPN, CDR2 SVGIG (reference sequence). This CDR3 spans 14 amino acids. CDR3 sequence reads: CASLRQSSGNTIYF. The CDR3 DNA follows: TGTGCCAGCCTCCGGCAGAGCTCTGGAAACACCATATATTTT.

This clone was seen a single time. The chain joins TRBV5-1 to TRBJ2-1; D gene uncertain. CDR3 length equals 12 residues. V dropped 1 base and J dropped 5 bases, with 4 bases sitting between them. Germline V CDR1 and CDR2: SGHRS, YFSETQ. Written as DNA, the CDR3 is TGCGCCAGCAGCTTGTGGAACAATGAGCAGTTCTTC. Translation: CASSLWNNEQFF.

The V call is TRBV6-5, the J call TRBJ1-2, with D tentatively TRBD1 (5 bases). Germline V gene data show CDR1 as MNHEY and CDR2 as SVGAGI. Trimming pared 0 bases from V and 10 bases from J, leaving 12 bases between. The CDR3 length is 13 residues. In nucleotides, the CDR3 is TGTGCCAGCAGTTACTCAGGGGCCTCACTCTACACCTTC. It codes for CASSYSGASLYTF.

The genes are TRBV7-2 and TRBJ1-6, with D possibly being TRBD1 (6 bases). The germline V gene has CDR1 SGHTA and CDR2 FQGNSA. Deletions cut 1 base from V and 7 bases from J, with 8 bases between. The CDR3 is 14 amino acids. CDR3 loop: CASSLEQGNSPLHF. Written as DNA, the CDR3 is TGTGCCAGCAGCTTAGAACAGGGCAATTCACCCCTCCACTTT.